This T cell receptor (beta chain) stems from a study of blood T cells in healthy people across ages. Across the whole study: T cells yielded about one barcoded beta molecule per two cells through template switching.

With a J-beta primer mix and a sample-barcoded 5' primer, a second PCR ran about 7 to 11 cycles. From the 5' RACE reads, TCRdb called clonotypes with MiXCR, one entry per CDR3 protein. This table holds 1,800,000 or so distinct CDR3 sequences, approximately 39% found once. The study drew donors from healthy Caucasian individuals in Russia aged roughly 6 to 100. PBMCs were isolated at a quantity of at least 6 million per sample. The CDR3 consists of 13 residues. Germline loops: CDR1 SGHTA, CDR2 FQGNSA. The V end lost 6 bases, the J end lost 0 bases, and 8 bases lay between the germline ends. The rearrangement links TRBV7-2 to TRBJ1-1; D call uncertain. The receptor was isolated from a human donor in good health. The sample consisted of blood. This CDR3 is CASRRRLNTEAFF. CDR3 DNA sequence: TGTGCCAGCAGAAGACGCCTGAACACTGAAGCTTTCTTT.